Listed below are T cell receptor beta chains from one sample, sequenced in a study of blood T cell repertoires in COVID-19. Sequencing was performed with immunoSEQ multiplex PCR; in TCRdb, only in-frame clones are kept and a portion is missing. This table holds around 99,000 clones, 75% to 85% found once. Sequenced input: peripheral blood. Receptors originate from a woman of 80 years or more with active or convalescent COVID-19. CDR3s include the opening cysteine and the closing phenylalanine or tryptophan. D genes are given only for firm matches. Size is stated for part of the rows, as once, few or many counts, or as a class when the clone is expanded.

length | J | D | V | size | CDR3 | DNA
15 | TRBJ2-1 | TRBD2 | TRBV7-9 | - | CASRSISSGSDEQFF | TGTGCCAGCCGAAGTATATCTAGCGGGAGCGATGAGCAGTTCTTC
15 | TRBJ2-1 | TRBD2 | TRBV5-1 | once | CASSSGGEGFMGQFF | TGCGCCAGCAGCTCGGGTGGGGAGGGTTTCATGGGGCAGTTCTTC
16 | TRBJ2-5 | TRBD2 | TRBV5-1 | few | CASSKGLAGTEETQYF | TGCGCCAGCAGCAAAGGACTAGCGGGGACAGAAGAGACCCAGTACTTC
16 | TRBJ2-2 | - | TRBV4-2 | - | CASSQGASWDTGELFF | TGTGCCAGCAGCCAAGGGGCCAGCTGGGACACCGGGGAGCTGTTTTTT
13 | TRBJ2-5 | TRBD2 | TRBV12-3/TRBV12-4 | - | CASQAGAGETQYF | TGTGCCAGCCAAGCGGGAGCAGGAGAGACCCAGTACTTC
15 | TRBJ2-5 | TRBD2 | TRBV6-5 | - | CASSYVIAGVETQYF | TGTGCCAGCAGTTACGTCATAGCGGGAGTTGAGACCCAGTACTTC
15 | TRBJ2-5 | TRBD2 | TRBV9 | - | CASSAGVAGGETQYF | TGTGCCAGCAGCGCCGGGGTAGCGGGAGGAGAGACCCAGTACTTC
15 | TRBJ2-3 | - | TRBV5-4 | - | CASSLRQRYTDTQYF | TGTGCCAGCAGCCTCAGACAGAGATACACAGATACGCAGTATTTT
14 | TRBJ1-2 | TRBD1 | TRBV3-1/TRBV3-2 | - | CASSPFNRGYGYTF | TGTGCCAGCAGTCCATTTAACAGGGGCTATGGCTACACCTTC
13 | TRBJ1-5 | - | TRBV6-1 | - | CASSEVWSQPQHF | TGTGCCAGCAGTGAGGTCTGGAGTCAGCCCCAGCATTTT
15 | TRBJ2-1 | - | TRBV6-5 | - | CASSLTGLAYNEQFF | TGTGCCAGCAGTTTAACAGGGCTTGCGTACAATGAGCAGTTCTTC
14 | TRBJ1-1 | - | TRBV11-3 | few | CASSPGLGNTEAFF | TGTGCCAGCAGCCCGGGACTGGGGAACACTGAAGCTTTCTTT
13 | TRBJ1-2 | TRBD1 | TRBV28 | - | CASSKGQVYGYTF | TGTGCCAGCAGCAAGGGACAGGTCTATGGCTACACCTTC
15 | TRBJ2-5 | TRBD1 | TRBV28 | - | CASSIVGQGGKTQYF | TGTGCCAGCAGCATTGTCGGACAGGGTGGGAAGACCCAGTACTTC
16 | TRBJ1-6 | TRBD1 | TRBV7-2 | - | CASSLEGQGGSSPLHF | TGTGCCAGCAGCTTAGAGGGACAGGGAGGAAGTTCACCCCTCCACTTT
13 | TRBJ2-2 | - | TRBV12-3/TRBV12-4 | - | CASSLRRSGELFF | TGTGCCAGCAGTTTGAGGCGCTCCGGGGAGCTGTTTTTT
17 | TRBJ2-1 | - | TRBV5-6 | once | CASSLAIGERSYNEQFF | TGTGCCAGCAGCTTGGCCATCGGGGAACGGTCTTACAATGAGCAGTTCTTC
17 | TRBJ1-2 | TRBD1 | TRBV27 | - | CASSLGTGGDEDYGYTF | TGTGCCAGCAGTTTAGGGACAGGGGGCGATGAGGACTATGGCTACACCTTC
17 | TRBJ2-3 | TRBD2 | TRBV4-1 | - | CASSRSGGVRNTDTQYF | TGCGCCAGCAGCCGTAGCGGGGGGGTCCGCAACACAGATACGCAGTATTTT
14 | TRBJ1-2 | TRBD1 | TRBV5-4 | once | CASSAGQGEGGYTF | TGTGCCAGCAGCGCGGGACAGGGGGAGGGTGGCTACACCTTC
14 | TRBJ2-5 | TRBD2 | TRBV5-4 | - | CASSFSGRGETQYF | TGTGCCAGCAGCTTTAGCGGGAGAGGAGAGACCCAGTACTTC
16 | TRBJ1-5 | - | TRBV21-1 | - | CASSQRQPYSNQPQHF | TGTGCCAGCAGCCAACGACAACCGTATAGCAATCAGCCCCAGCATTTT
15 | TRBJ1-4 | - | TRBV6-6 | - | CASSPDMPANEKLFF | TGTGCCAGCAGTCCGGACATGCCGGCTAATGAAAAACTGTTTTTT
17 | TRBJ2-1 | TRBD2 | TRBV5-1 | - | CASIGTSGRYSYNEQFF | TGCGCCAGCATCGGGACTAGCGGGAGGTACTCCTACAATGAGCAGTTCTTC
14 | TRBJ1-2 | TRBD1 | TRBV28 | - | CASSETGGGYGYTF | TGTGCCAGCAGCGAGACAGGGGGAGGCTATGGCTACACCTTC
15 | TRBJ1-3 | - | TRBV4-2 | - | CASSQGTASGNTIYF | TGTGCCAGCAGCCAAGGGACAGCCTCTGGAAACACCATATATTTT
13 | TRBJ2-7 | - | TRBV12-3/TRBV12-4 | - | CASSLRDTYEQYF | TGTGCCAGCAGTTTGAGGGATACCTACGAGCAGTACTTC
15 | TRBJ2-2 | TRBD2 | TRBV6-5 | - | CASTSRLAGVGELFF | TGTGCCAGCACCTCCCGACTAGCGGGAGTTGGGGAGCTGTTTTTT
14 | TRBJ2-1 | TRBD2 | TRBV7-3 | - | CASSSGRGNNEQFF | TGTGCCAGCTCAAGCGGGAGAGGTAACAATGAGCAGTTCTTC
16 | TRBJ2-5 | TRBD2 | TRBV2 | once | CASSEEGTSRQETQYF | TGTGCCAGCAGTGAAGAAGGGACTAGTCGCCAAGAGACCCAGTACTTC
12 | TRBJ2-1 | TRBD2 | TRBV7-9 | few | CASSPSGNEQFF | TGTGCCAGCAGCCCTAGCGGAAATGAGCAGTTCTTC
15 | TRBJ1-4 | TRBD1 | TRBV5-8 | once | CASSFYRGLMEKLFF | TGTGCCAGCAGCTTCTACAGGGGGCTCATGGAAAAACTGTTTTTT